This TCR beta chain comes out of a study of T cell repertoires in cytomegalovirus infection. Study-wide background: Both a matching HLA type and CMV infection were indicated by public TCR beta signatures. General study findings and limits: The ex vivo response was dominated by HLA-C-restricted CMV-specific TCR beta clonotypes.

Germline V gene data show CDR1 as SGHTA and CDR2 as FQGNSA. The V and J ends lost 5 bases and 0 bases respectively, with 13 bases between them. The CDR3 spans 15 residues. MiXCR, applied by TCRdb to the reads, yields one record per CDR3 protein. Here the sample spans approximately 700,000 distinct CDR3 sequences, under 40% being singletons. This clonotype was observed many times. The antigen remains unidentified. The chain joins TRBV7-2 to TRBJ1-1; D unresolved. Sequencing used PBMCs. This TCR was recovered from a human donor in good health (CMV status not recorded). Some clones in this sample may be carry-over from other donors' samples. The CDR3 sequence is CASSRLLAMNTEAFF. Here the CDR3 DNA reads TGTGCCAGCAGCCGTTTACTAGCCATGAACACTGAAGCTTTCTTT.